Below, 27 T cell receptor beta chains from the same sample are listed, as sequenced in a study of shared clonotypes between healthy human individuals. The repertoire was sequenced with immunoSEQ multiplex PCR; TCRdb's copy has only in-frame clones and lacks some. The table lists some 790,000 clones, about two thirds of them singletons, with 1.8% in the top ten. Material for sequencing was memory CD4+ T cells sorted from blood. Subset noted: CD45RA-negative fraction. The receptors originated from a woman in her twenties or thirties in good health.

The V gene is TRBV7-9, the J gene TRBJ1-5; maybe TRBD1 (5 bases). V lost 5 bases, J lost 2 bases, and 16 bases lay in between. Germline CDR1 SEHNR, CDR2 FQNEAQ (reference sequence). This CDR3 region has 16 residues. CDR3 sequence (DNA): TGTGCCAGCAGCCTCGAGGGGAGAGGGGGCAATCAGCCCCAGCATTTT. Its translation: CASSLEGRGGNQPQHF. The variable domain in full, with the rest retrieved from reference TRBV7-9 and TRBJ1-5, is DTGVSQNPRHKITKRGQNVTFRCDPISEHNRLYWYRQTLGQGPEFLTYFQNEAQLEKSRLLSDRFSAERPKGSFSTLEIQRTEQGDSAMYLCASSLEGRGGNQPQHFGDGTRLSIL.

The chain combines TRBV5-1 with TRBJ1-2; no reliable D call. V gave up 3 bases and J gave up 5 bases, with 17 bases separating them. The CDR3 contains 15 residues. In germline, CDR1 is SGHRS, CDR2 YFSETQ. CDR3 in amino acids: CASSSGTSSLYGYTF. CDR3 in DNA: TGCGCCAGCAGCTCCGGTACGTCTTCCTTATATGGCTACACCTTC.

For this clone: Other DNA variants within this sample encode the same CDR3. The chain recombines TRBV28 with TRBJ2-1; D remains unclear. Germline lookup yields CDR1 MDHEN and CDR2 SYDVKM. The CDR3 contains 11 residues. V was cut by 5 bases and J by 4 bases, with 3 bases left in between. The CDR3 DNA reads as TGTGCCAGCAGTCATTACAATGAGCAGTTCTTC. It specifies CASSHYNEQFF.

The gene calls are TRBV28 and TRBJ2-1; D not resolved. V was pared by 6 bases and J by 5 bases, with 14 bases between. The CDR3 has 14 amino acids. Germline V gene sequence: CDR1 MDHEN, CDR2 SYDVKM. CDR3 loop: CASSLPAENNEQFF. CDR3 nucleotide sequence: TGTGCCAGCAGCCTCCCGGCGGAAAACAATGAGCAGTTCTTC.

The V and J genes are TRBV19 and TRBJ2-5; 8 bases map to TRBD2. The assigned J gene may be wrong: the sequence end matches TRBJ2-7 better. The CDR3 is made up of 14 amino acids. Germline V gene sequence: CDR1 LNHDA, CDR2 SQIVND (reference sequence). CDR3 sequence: CASTDSGTYHEQYF. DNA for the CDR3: TGTGCCAGTACCGATAGCGGGACCTATCACGAGCAGTACTTC.

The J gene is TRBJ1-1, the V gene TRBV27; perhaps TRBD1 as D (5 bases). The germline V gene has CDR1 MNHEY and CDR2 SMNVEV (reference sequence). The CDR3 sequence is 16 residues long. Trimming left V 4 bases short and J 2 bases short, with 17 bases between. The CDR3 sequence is CASSSLKGSRNTEAFF. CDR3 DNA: TGTGCCAGCAGTTCCCTGAAGGGGTCGAGAAACACTGAAGCTTTCTTT.

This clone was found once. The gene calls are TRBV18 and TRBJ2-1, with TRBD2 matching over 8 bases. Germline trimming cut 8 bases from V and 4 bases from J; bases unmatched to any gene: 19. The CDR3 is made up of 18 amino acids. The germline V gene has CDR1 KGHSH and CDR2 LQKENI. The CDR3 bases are TGTGCCAGCGCACGGTCTAACCTGGGACTAGGAGAGTACAATGAGCAGTTCTTC. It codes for CASARSNLGLGEYNEQFF.

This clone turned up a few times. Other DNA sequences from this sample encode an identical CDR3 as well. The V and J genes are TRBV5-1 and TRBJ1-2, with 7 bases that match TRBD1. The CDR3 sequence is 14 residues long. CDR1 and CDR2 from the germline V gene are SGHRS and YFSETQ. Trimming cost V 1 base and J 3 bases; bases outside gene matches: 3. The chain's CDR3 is CASSLTGTDYGYTF. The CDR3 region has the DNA TGCGCCAGCAGCTTGACAGGGACAGACTATGGCTACACCTTC. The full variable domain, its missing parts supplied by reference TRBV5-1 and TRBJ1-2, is KAGVTQTPRYLIKTRGQQVTLSCSPISGHRSVSWYQQTPGQGLQFLFEYFSETQRNKGNFPGRFSGRQFSNSRSEMNVSTLELGDSALYLCASSLTGTDYGYTFGSGTRLTVV.

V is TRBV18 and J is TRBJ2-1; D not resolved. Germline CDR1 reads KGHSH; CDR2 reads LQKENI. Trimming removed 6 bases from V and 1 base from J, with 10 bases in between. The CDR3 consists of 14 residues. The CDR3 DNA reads TGTGCCAGCTCCTTCGCCGCGTCCTACAATGAGCAGTTCTTC. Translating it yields CASSFAASYNEQFF.

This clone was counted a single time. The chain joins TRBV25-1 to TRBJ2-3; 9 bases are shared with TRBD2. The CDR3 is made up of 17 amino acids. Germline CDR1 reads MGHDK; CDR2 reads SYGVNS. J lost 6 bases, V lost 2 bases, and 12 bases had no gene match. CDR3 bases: TGTGCCAGCAGTGAAGGCCGAGCCGGGACTAGCATGGATACGCAGTATTTT. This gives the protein CASSEGRAGTSMDTQYF.

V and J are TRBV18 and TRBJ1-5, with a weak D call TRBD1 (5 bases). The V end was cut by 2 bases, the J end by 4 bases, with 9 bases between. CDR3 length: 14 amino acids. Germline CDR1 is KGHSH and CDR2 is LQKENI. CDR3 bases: TGTGCCAGCTCACCAGGGAGACAGAATCAGCCCCAGCATTTT. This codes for CASSPGRQNQPQHF.

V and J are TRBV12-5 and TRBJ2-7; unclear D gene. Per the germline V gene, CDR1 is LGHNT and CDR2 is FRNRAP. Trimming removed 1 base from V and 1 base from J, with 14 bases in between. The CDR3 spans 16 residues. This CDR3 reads CASGLAPVSESYEQYF. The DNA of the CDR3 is TGTGCTAGTGGTTTGGCCCCGGTAAGCGAGTCCTACGAGCAGTACTTC.

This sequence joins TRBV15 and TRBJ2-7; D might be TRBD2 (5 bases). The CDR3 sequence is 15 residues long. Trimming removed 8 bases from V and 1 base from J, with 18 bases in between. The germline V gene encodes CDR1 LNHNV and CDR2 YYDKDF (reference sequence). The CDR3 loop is CATRGGPLASYEQYF. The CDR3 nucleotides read TGTGCCACCCGCGGCGGGCCACTGGCTTCCTACGAGCAGTACTTC. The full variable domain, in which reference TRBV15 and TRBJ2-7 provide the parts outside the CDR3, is DAMVIQNPRYQVTQFGKPVTLSCSQTLNHNVMYWYQQKSSQAPKLLFHYYDKDFNNEADTPDNFQSRRPNTSFCFLDIRSPGLGDTAMYLCATRGGPLASYEQYFGPGTRLTVT.

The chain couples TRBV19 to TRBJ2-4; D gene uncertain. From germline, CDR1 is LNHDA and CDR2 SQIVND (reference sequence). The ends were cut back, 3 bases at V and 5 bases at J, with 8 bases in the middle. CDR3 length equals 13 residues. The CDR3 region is CASSIQTQNIQYF. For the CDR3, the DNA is TGTGCCAGTAGTATCCAGACCCAAAACATTCAGTACTTC.

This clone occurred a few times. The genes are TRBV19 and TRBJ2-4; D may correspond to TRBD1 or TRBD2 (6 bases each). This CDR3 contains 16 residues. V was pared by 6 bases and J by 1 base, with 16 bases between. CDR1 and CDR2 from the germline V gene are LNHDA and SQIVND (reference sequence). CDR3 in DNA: TGTGCCAGTAGCCTGGGGGCTGCGGGGGCCAAAAACATTCAGTACTTC. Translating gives CASSLGAAGAKNIQYF.

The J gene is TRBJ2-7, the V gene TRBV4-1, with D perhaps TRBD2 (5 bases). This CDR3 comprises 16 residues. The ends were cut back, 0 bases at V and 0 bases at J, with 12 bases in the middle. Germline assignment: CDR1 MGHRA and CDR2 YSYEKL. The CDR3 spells CASSQDITGSSYEQYF. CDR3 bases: TGCGCCAGCAGCCAAGATATTACGGGGAGCTCCTACGAGCAGTACTTC.

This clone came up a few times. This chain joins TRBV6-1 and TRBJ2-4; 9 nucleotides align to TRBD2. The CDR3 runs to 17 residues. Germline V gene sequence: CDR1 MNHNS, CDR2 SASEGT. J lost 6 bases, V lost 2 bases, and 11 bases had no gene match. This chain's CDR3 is CASSENRAGGLRNIQYF. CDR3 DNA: TGTGCCAGCAGTGAAAATAGGGCGGGGGGGCTACGAAACATTCAGTACTTC.

CDR3 amino acids: CASSETGQGYDNQPQHF. CDR3 DNA sequence: TGTGCCAGCAGTGAAACGGGACAGGGATATGACAATCAGCCCCAGCATTTT. The chain employs TRBV6-1 and TRBJ1-5; 9 bases align to TRBD1. This CDR3 comprises 17 residues. Losses at the gene ends were 2 bases for V and 3 bases for J; bases not matched to a gene: 8. Germline V CDR1 and CDR2: MNHNS, SASEGT.

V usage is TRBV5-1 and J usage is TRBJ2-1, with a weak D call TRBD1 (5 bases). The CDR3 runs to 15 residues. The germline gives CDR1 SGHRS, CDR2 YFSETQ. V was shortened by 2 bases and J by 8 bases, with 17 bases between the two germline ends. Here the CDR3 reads CASSFSGQVIYEQFF. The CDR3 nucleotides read TGCGCCAGCAGCTTTTCAGGGCAGGTCATCTATGAGCAGTTCTTC.

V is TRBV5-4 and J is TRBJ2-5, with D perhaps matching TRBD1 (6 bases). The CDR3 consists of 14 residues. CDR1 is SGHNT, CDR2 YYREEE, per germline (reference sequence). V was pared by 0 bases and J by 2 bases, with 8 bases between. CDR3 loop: CASSLGTAQETQYF. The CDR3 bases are TGTGCCAGCAGCTTGGGGACAGCTCAAGAGACCCAGTACTTC.

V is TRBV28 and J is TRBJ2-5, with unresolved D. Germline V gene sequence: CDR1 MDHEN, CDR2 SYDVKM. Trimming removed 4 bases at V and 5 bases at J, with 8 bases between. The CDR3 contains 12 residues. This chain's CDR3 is CASSSGAETQYF. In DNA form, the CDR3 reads TGTGCCAGCAGTTCAGGTGCCGAGACCCAGTACTTC.

The CDR3 nucleotides read TGTGCCAGCACCACCACTACCGGGATCCTTTCGAGGTACAATGAGCAGTTCTTC. Translation gives CASTTTTGILSRYNEQFF. The rearrangement joins TRBV7-9 to TRBJ2-1; TRBD2 might be the D (5 bases). V lost 7 bases and J lost 4, with 26 bases in between. In germline, CDR1 is SEHNR, CDR2 FQNEAQ (reference sequence). The CDR3 runs 18 residues.

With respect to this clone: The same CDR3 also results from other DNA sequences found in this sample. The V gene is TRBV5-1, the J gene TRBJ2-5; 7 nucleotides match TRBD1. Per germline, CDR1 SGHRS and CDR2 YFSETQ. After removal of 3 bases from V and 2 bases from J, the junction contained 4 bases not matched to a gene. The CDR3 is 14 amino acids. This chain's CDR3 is CASSSGTEQETQYF. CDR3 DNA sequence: TGCGCCAGCAGCTCGGGGACAGAACAAGAGACCCAGTACTTC.

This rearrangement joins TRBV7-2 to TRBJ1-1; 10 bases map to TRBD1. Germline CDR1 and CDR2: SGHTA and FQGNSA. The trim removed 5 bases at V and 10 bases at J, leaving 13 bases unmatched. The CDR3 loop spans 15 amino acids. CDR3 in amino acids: CASSNPGQGLEGAFF. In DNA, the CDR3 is TGTGCCAGCAGCAACCCGGGACAGGGGCTGGAAGGAGCTTTCTTT.

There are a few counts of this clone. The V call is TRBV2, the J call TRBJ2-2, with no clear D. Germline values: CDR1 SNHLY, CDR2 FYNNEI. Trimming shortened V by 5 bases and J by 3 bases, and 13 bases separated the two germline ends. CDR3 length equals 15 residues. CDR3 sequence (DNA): TGTGCCAGCAGTCCCATAGCCCGTGACACCGGGGAGCTGTTTTTT. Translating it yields CASSPIARDTGELFF.

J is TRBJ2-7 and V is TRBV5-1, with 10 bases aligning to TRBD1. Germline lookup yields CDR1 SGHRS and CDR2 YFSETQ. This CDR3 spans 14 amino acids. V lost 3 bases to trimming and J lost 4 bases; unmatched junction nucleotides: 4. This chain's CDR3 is CASSSGQGDYEQYF. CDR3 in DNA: TGCGCCAGCAGCTCAGGACAGGGGGATTACGAGCAGTACTTC.

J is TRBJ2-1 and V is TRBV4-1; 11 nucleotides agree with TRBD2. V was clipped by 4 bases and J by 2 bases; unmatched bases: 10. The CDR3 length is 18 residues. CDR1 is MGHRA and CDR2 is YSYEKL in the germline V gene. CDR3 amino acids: CASSRRSGRVSPYNEQFF. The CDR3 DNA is TGCGCCAGCAGCCGTCGTAGCGGGAGGGTCAGTCCCTACAATGAGCAGTTCTTC.